These 22 T cell receptor beta chains came from one sample sequenced in a study of blood T cell repertoires in COVID-19. Using immunoSEQ multiplex PCR, the repertoire was profiled, and TCRdb retains in-frame clones only, with some absent. The sample lists some 180,000 clones; about four fifths were seen once. Sequenced input: peripheral blood. The receptors shown here come from a woman in her thirties or forties with COVID-19, enrolled during active disease.

The V and J genes are TRBV27 and TRBJ1-1, with a weak D call TRBD1 (6 bases). Germline V gene data show CDR1 as MNHEY and CDR2 as SMNVEV (reference sequence). V gave up 2 bases and J gave up 8 bases, with 15 bases separating them. The CDR3 consists of 14 residues. CDR3 in amino acids: CASSLAIQGPEAFF. The CDR3 DNA sequence: TGTGCCAGCAGTTTAGCGATACAGGGACCCGAAGCTTTCTTT.

The chain has TRBV14 and TRBJ1-1, with no clear D. The CDR3 loop spans 13 amino acids. V gave up 3 bases and J gave up 3 bases, with 8 bases separating them. Germline lookup yields CDR1 SGHDN and CDR2 FVKESK. CDR3 nucleotides: TGTGCCAGCAGCCAGGTCGCGGACACTGAAGCTTTCTTT. Its translation is CASSQVADTEAFF.

The rearrangement joins TRBV2 to TRBJ2-6; TRBD1 might be the D (6 bases). The CDR3 extends over 16 amino acids. The V gene lost 4 bases and the J gene lost 12 bases, with 22 bases spanning the gap. The germline V gene encodes CDR1 SNHLY and CDR2 FYNNEI. The CDR3 reads CASSGLSLDRISVLTF. The CDR3 nucleotides are TGTGCCAGCAGTGGGCTAAGCCTTGACAGGATAAGCGTCCTGACTTTC.

The chain recombines TRBV5-1 with TRBJ2-2; 9 bases agree with TRBD2. V dropped 3 bases and J dropped 7; count of bases not matched to a gene: 10. The CDR3 sequence is 16 residues long. Germline V CDR1 and CDR2: SGHRS, YFSETQ. This chain's CDR3 is CASSWYSGSDNGELFF. Written as DNA, the CDR3 is TGCGCCAGCAGCTGGTATAGCGGGAGCGATAACGGGGAGCTGTTTTTT.

The chain is built from TRBV27 and TRBJ2-2; 9 nucleotides align to TRBD2. This CDR3 is built from 15 residues. V lost 6 bases, J lost 5 bases, and 7 bases stayed unmatched. Germline loops: CDR1 MNHEY, CDR2 SMNVEV (reference sequence). The CDR3 DNA reads as TGTGCCAGCAGGGCGGGAGGGCCCGGAACCGGGGAGCTGTTTTTT. It codes for CASRAGGPGTGELFF.

A few counts support this clone. This rearrangement joins TRBV27 to TRBJ1-3; TRBD1 might be the D (5 bases). This CDR3 contains 15 residues. Germline CDR1 is MNHEY and CDR2 is SMNVEV (reference sequence). Trimming pared 6 bases from V and 1 base from J, leaving 13 bases between. The CDR3 coding sequence is TGTGCCAGCAGCTCGACCGGGGGTTCTGGAAACACCATATATTTT. Amino acid sequence: CASSSTGGSGNTIYF.

This clone was seen only a few times. V is TRBV27 and J is TRBJ1-1, with 7 bases that match TRBD1. The CDR3 loop spans 13 amino acids. Germline CDR1 MNHEY, CDR2 SMNVEV (reference sequence). The V segment lost 7 bases and the J segment 11 bases; nucleotides outside the gene matches: 13. CDR3: CASTTHGGGPAFF. DNA for the CDR3: TGTGCCAGCACAACACACGGAGGGGGCCCTGCTTTCTTT.

The rearrangement uses TRBV29-1 and TRBJ2-7; 9 bases agree with TRBD1. In germline, CDR1 is SQVTM, CDR2 ANQGSEA. J was trimmed by 2 bases and V by 4 bases; bases with no gene match: 12. This CDR3 region has 16 residues. The CDR3 DNA reads as TGCAGCGTTGGGGGGCCGACAGGGGGTGGCCCCTACGAGCAGTACTTC. It codes for CSVGGPTGGGPYEQYF.

The V and J genes are TRBV7-8 and TRBJ2-5, with 10 bases that match TRBD2. The CDR3 spans 14 residues. CDR1 SGHVS and CDR2 FQNEAQ come from the germline V gene. V shed 5 bases, J shed 5 bases, and the junction held 5 bases outside the gene matches. DNA of the CDR3: TGTGCCAGCAGCGGTCTAGCGGGAGTGGAGACCCAGTACTTC. Its protein product is CASSGLAGVETQYF.

Here the CDR3 DNA reads TGTGCCAGTAGTATAGGTGGGGCGGGGGGCCGTGAGACCCAGTACTTC. It specifies CASSIGGAGGRETQYF. The chain recombines TRBV19 with TRBJ2-5; 8 bases agree with TRBD2. Germline trimming cut 1 base from V and 5 bases from J; bases unmatched to any gene: 9. This CDR3 is built from 16 residues. The V gene's germline CDR1 is LNHDA and CDR2 SQIVND (reference sequence).

This clone was found a few times. The genes are TRBV3-1 (or the pseudogene TRBV3-2) and TRBJ1-1; maybe TRBD1 (5 bases). In germline, CDR1 is LGHDT, CDR2 YNNKEL (reference sequence). The CDR3 is 18 residues long. V was pared by 0 bases and J by 4 bases, with 21 bases between. The CDR3 region has the DNA TGTGCCAGCAGCCAAGATGGGTGGGGGGGTAAACTTGCCACTGAAGCTTTCTTT. Translating gives CASSQDGWGGKLATEAFF.

This chain links TRBV19 with TRBJ2-2, with 7 bases fitting TRBD2. CDR1 is LNHDA and CDR2 is SQIVND in the germline V gene (reference sequence). J lost 2 bases, V lost 5 bases, and 11 bases had no gene match. There are 17 residues in the CDR3. This chain's CDR3 is CASSSRAGSPNTGELFF. DNA of the CDR3: TGTGCCAGTAGTTCCCGAGCGGGGTCCCCAAACACCGGGGAGCTGTTTTTT. The whole variable domain, filled in from reference TRBV19 and TRBJ2-2, reads DGGITQSPKYLFRKEGQNVTLSCEQNLNHDAMYWYRQDPGQGLRLIYYSQIVNDFQKGDIAEGYSVSREKKESFPLTVTSAQKNPTAFYLCASSSRAGSPNTGELFFGEGSRLTVL.

Concerning this clone itself: A junction boundary mismatches the germline segment, possibly from a read error. The chain links TRBV7-7 to TRBJ2-1; the match to TRBD2 covers 9 bases. CDR1 SSHAT and CDR2 FNYEAQ come from the germline V gene (reference sequence). This CDR3 has 13 residues. Written as DNA, the CDR3 is TGTGCTAGCAGCTCAAGCGGGAGGAATGAGCAGTTCTTC. It is translated as CASSSSGRNEQFF.

The V call is TRBV3-1 (or the pseudogene TRBV3-2), the J call TRBJ2-6; D is ambiguous. The CDR3 is 15 amino acids. Germline CDR1 reads LGHDT; CDR2 reads YNNKEL (reference sequence). V dropped 4 bases and J dropped 0 bases, with 7 bases sitting between them. The CDR3 sequence: CASSPRVSGANVLTF. CDR3 nucleotides: TGTGCCAGCAGCCCTAGAGTCTCTGGGGCCAACGTCCTGACTTTC.

The V call is TRBV7-3, the J call TRBJ1-1, with 9 positions matching TRBD1. CDR1 is SGHTA, CDR2 FQGTGA, per germline. Trimming took 3 bases from V and 1 from J; bases not matched to a gene: 0. The CDR3 sequence is 14 residues long. CDR3 loop: CASSLTGGNTEAFF. In DNA, the CDR3 is TGTGCCAGCAGCTTGACAGGGGGGAACACTGAAGCTTTCTTT. The full variable domain, in which reference TRBV7-3 and TRBJ1-1 provide the parts outside the CDR3, is GAGVSQTPSNKVTEKGKYVELRCDPISGHTALYWYRQSLGQGPEFLIYFQGTGAADDSGLPNDRFFAVRPEGSVSTLKIQRTERGDSAVYLCASSLTGGNTEAFFGQGTRLTVV.

The V and J genes are TRBV2 and TRBJ1-3; D gene ambiguous. The CDR3 runs 12 residues. The V gene lost 7 bases and the J gene lost 4 bases, with 8 bases spanning the gap. The V gene's germline CDR1 is SNHLY and CDR2 FYNNEI. Here the CDR3 DNA reads TGTGCCAGCAACAACGAAGGAAACACCATATATTTT. Its protein product is CASNNEGNTIYF.

The chain links TRBV3-1 (or the pseudogene TRBV3-2) to TRBJ2-6; 7 bases match TRBD1. J was trimmed by 0 bases and V by 2 bases; bases with no gene match: 13. CDR3 length: 20 amino acids. Per the germline V gene, CDR1 is LGHDT and CDR2 is YNNKEL (reference sequence). As DNA, the CDR3 is TGTGCCAGCAGCCAAAGGAGAGAAGGGGGCTCGAGCTCTGGGGCCAACGTCCTGACTTTC. This codes for CASSQRREGGSSSGANVLTF.

This clone showed up just once. J is TRBJ1-1 and V is TRBV7-9; D is ambiguous. Germline lookup yields CDR1 SEHNR and CDR2 FQNEAQ (reference sequence). The CDR3 consists of 14 residues. Trimming took 1 base from V and 2 from J, leaving 8 bases between them. In DNA, the CDR3 is TGTGCCAGCAGCTTAGTGAGGGAAAACACTGAAGCTTTCTTT. It is translated as CASSLVRENTEAFF.

The rearrangement uses TRBV9 and TRBJ2-3, with a tentative D call TRBD1 (6 bases). With 3 bases removed from V and 7 bases from J, the gap between germline ends came to 21 bases. CDR1 and CDR2 from the germline V gene are SGDLS and YYNGEE. The CDR3 extends over 16 amino acids. The CDR3 region is CASSGSDSLALNTQYF. CDR3 coding DNA: TGTGCCAGCAGCGGATCGGACAGCCTAGCCTTAAATACGCAGTATTTT.

The chain has TRBV21-1 and TRBJ1-6. TRBV21-1 is annotated as a pseudogene. There are 13 residues in the CDR3. The CDR3 DNA is TGTGCCAGTTGGTCCTATTATAATTCACCCCTCCACTTT. It codes for CASWSYYNSPLHF.

The chain employs TRBV7-9 and TRBJ2-1, with TRBD2 identical over 9 bases. The V gene's germline CDR1 is SEHNR and CDR2 FQNEAQ (reference sequence). The length of the CDR3 is 16 residues. V lost 5 bases to trimming and J lost 7 bases; unmatched junction nucleotides: 12. CDR3 sequence: CASSQHGGGAENEQFF. The CDR3 DNA reads TGTGCCAGCAGCCAGCACGGCGGGGGGGCCGAGAATGAGCAGTTCTTC.

V is TRBV29-1 and J is TRBJ2-2, with D unclear. Trimming removed 5 bases at V and 4 bases at J, with 5 bases between. Germline V gene sequence: CDR1 SQVTM, CDR2 ANQGSEA. There are 11 residues in the CDR3. For the CDR3, the DNA is TGCAGCGTTAAGCCCACCGGGGAGCTGTTTTTT. It translates to CSVKPTGELFF.